The clone carrying this TCR beta chain was observed a few times. Its target is not known. TCRdb processed the RT-PCR reads anew with MiXCR; each CDR3 protein has one entry. The sample includes fewer than 200,000 distinct CDR3 sequences, around 9% of them seen just once. Germline V gene sequence: CDR1 SEHNR, CDR2 FQNEAQ (reference sequence). V lost 3 bases and J lost 9; bases outside the gene matches: 14. There are 15 residues in the CDR3. The source of the sample is a study of response to subunit inactivated influenza vaccine. Whole-study findings and limits: It was suggested by the authors that few new T cells are recruited by each seasonal influenza vaccination.

The material was non-naive T cells sorted from PBMCs, obtained on the day of vaccination. The origin of this receptor is a man aged 50 to 60 who received an inactivated influenza vaccine. The chain carries TRBV7-9 and TRBJ2-7; TRBD1 matches at 7 bases. The CDR3 is CASSFGQAVPGRQYF. In DNA form, the CDR3 reads TGTGCCAGCAGCTTCGGACAGGCGGTCCCAGGGAGGCAGTACTTC.